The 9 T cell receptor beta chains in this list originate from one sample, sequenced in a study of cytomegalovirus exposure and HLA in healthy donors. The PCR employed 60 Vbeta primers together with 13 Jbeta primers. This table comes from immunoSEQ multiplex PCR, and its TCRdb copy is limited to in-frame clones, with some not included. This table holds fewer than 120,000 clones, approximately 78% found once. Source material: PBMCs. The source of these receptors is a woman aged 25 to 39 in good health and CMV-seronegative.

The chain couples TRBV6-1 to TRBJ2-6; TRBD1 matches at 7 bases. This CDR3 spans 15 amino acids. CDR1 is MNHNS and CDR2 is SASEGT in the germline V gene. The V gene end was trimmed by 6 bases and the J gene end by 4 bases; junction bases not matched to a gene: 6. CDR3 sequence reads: CASSDRTGGANVLTF. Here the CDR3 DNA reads TGTGCCAGCAGCGACAGGACAGGAGGGGCCAACGTCCTGACTTTC.

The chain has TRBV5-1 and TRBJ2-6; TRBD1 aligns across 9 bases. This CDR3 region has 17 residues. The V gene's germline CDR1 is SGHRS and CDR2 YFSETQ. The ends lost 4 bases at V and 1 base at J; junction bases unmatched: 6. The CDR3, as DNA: TGCGCCAGCAGCCCGGGGACAGGGCTTTCTGGGGCCAACGTCCTGACTTTC. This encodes CASSPGTGLSGANVLTF. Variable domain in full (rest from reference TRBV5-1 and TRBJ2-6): KAGVTQTPRYLIKTRGQQVTLSCSPISGHRSVSWYQQTPGQGLQFLFEYFSETQRNKGNFPGRFSGRQFSNSRSEMNVSTLELGDSALYLCASSPGTGLSGANVLTFGAGSRLTVL.

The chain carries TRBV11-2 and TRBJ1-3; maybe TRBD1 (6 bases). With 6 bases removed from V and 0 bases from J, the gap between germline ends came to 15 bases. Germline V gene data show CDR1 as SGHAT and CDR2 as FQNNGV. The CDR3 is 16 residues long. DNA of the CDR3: TGTGCCAGCAGTTCCGGGACACCGATCTCTGGAAACACCATATATTTT. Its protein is CASSSGTPISGNTIYF. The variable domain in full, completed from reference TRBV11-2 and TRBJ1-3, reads EAGVAQSPRYKIIEKRQSVAFWCNPISGHATLYWYQQILGQGPKLLIQFQNNGVVDDSQLPKDRFSAERLKGVDSTLKIQPAKLEDSAVYLCASSSGTPISGNTIYFGEGSWLTVV.

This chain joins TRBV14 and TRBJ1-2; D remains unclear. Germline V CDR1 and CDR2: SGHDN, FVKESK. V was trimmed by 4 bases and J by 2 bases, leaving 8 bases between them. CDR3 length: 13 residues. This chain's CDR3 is CASSPFMNYGYTF. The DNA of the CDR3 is TGTGCCAGCAGCCCGTTTATGAACTATGGCTACACCTTC.

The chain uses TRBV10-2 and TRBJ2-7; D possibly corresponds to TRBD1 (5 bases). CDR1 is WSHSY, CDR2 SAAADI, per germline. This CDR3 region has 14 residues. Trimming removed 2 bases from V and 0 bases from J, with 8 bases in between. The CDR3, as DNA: TGCGCCAGCAGTGAGGTGGGGCTCTCCTACGAGCAGTACTTC. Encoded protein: CASSEVGLSYEQYF.

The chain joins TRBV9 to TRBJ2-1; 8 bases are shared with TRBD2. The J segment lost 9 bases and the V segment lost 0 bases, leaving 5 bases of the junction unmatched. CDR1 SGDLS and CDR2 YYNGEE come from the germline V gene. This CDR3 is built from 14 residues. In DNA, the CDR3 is TGTGCCAGCAGCGTAGCCGGGAGGGCCAGTGAGCAGTTCTTC. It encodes CASSVAGRASEQFF.

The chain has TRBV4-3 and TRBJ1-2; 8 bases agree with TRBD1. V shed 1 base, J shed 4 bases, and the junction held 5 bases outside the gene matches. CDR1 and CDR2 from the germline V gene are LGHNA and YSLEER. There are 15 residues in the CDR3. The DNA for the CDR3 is TGCGCCAGCAGCCAAGCAGGGGGCAGTTTCTATGGCTACACCTTC. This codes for CASSQAGGSFYGYTF.

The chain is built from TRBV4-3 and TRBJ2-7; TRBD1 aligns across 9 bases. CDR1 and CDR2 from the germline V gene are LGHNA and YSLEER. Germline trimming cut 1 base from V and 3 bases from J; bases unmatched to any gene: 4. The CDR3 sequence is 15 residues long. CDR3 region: CASSQGQGDFYEQYF. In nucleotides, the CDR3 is TGCGCCAGCAGCCAAGGACAGGGGGATTTCTACGAGCAGTACTTC.

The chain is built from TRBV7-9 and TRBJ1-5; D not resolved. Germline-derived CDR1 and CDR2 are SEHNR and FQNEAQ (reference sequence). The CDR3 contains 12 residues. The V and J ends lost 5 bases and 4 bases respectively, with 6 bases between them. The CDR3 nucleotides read TGTGCCAGCAGCGAGTCAAATCAGCCCCAGCATTTT. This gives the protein CASSESNQPQHF.